These T cell receptor beta chains were read from a single sample in a study of human T cells and chemical hapten exposure. Via MiXCR, TCRdb re-called the RACE reads, giving one row per CDR3 protein. The sample lists 80,000 to 95,000 distinct CDR3 sequences, approximately 11% occurring once. The specimen was whole blood, collected in connection with sensitization to the hapten diphenylcyclopropenone (DPC). These receptors were obtained from a man in his forties or fifties with alopecia areata. Some clones in this sample may be carry-over from other donors' samples. The CDR3 runs from the conserved cysteine through the conserved F or W. The order of the fields is clone size, J gene, D gene, V gene, CDR3 DNA, CDR3 protein. The D gene is left open where the match is weak. For some rows the clone size is stated as once, few or many, or as a class when expanded; others skip it.

many TRBJ1-1 - TRBV4-1 TGCGCCAGCAGCCAAGAAGTCGGTCTGGAGATTGAAGCTTTCTTT CASSQEVGLEIEAFF
- TRBJ2-1 TRBD2 TRBV4-2 TGTGCCAGCAGCCAAGGACTAGCGGGGGGGTACAATGAGCAGTTCTTC CASSQGLAGGYNEQFF
few TRBJ1-3 TRBD1 TRBV10-3 TGTGCCATCAGTGAAACAGGGGGCATAGCTGGAAACACCATATATTTT CAISETGGIAGNTIYF
few TRBJ1-6 TRBD1 TRBV30 TGTGCCTGGACCCGGGACAGGGTAAATTCACCCCTCCACTTT CAWTRDRVNSPLHF
few TRBJ2-1 - TRBV6-5 TGTGCCAGCAGTCCGATCACCTACAATGAGCAGTTCTTC CASSPITYNEQFF
few TRBJ1-6 TRBD1 TRBV5-1 TGCGCCAGCAGCTTCGCCGGGACAGAAACTTCACCCCTCCACTTT CASSFAGTETSPLHF
- TRBJ2-4 - TRBV28 TGTGCCAGCAGTGGGGGCCCCTCCTGCTTC CASSGGPSCF
few TRBJ2-2 TRBD2 TRBV29-1 TGCAGCGTGAAAAGCGGGATGACCGCCGGGGAGCTGTTTTTT CSVKSGMTAGELFF
- TRBJ1-1 - TRBV28 TGTGCCAGCAGGCCGTCGAACACTGAAGCTTTCTTT CASRPSNTEAFF
- TRBJ2-2 - TRBV6-1 TGTGCCAGCAGTGCGAAGGGGAGAAACACCGGGGAGCTGTTTTTT CASSAKGRNTGELFF
- TRBJ2-5 TRBD2 TRBV7-9 TGTGCCAGCAGCGCGGGACTAGCGGGAGGAGAGACCCAGTACTTC CASSAGLAGGETQYF
many TRBJ1-3 - TRBV12-3/TRBV12-4 TGTGCCAGCAGTAAGGACTCTGGAAACACCATATATTTT CASSKDSGNTIYF
few TRBJ2-3 TRBD2 TRBV20-1 TGCAGTGCTAGAGGCGGTAGCGGGATGAACACAGATACGCAGTATTTT CSARGGSGMNTDTQYF
- TRBJ2-3 - TRBV5-6 TGTGCCAGCAGCTTGGTTGCGAGAACAGATACGCAGTATTTT CASSLVARTDTQYF
many TRBJ1-2 - TRBV11-1 TGTGCCAGCAGCCAAGGGGTTCTTAACTATGGCTACACCTTC CASSQGVLNYGYTF
many TRBJ1-1 TRBD1 TRBV5-6 TGTGCCAGCAGGGCTCAGGGGGCGCTGAACACTGAAGCTTTCTTT CASRAQGALNTEAFF
many TRBJ2-6 - TRBV29-1 TGCAGCGTTGGGGCTACAGGGTCTGGGGCCAACGTCCTGACTTTC CSVGATGSGANVLTF
many TRBJ2-1 - TRBV7-9 TGTGCCAGCAGGATAGCGCGGACCGCTGAGCAGTTCTTC CASRIARTAEQFF
many TRBJ1-3 TRBD1 TRBV24-1 TGTGCCACCAGTGATTTACCCGGGACAGGGTGTCCTTGGCGCTCTGGAAACACCATATATTTT CATSDLPGTGCPWRSGNTIYF
- TRBJ2-1 TRBD1 TRBV7-9 TGTGCCAGCAGCCGAGGACAGGCCAATGAGCAGTTCTTC CASSRGQANEQFF
few TRBJ1-5 - TRBV20-1 TGCAGTGCTAGAGTAGCAGAAAATCAGCCCCAGCATTTT CSARVAENQPQHF
- TRBJ2-7 - TRBV4-3 TGCGCCAGCAGCCAAGGGTTGCTAGCGATTACAGAGCAGTACTTC CASSQGLLAITEQYF
few TRBJ2-6 - TRBV4-2 TGTGCCAGCAGCCAAGTTACAAGCTCTGGGGCCAACGTCCTGACTTTC CASSQVTSSGANVLTF
- TRBJ2-3 - TRBV12-3/TRBV12-4 TGTGCCAGCAGCCCCCCCCGGGTGGGAGATGGAGATACGCAGTATTTT CASSPPRVGDGDTQYF
few TRBJ2-1 - TRBV4-1 TGCGCCAGCAGCCAGTCCGGGACTGGGAGCTACAATGAGCAGTTCTTC CASSQSGTGSYNEQFF
few TRBJ1-1 TRBD1 TRBV7-9 TGTGCCAGCAGCCTGGGGACAGTGAACACTGAAGCTTTCTTT CASSLGTVNTEAFF
few TRBJ1-2 - TRBV27 TGTGCCAGCAGCCCAACCGTCCCACAGGAAGGCTACACCTTC CASSPTVPQEGYTF
- TRBJ2-5 TRBD1 TRBV11-1 TGTGCCAGCAGCCACGGACAGGGCGTAGAGACCCAGTACTTC CASSHGQGVETQYF
many TRBJ2-2 - TRBV12-3/TRBV12-4 TGTGCCAGCAGTTCTACAGGGAAATACGGGGAGCTGTTTTTT CASSSTGKYGELFF
- TRBJ1-1 - TRBV29-1 TGCAGCGGAAGGCGACAGACGAACACTGAAGCTTTCTTT CSGRRQTNTEAFF
- TRBJ2-3 TRBD2 TRBV2 TGTGCCAGCAGTGGACTAGCGGGACCCACAGATACGCAGTATTTT CASSGLAGPTDTQYF